The 30 T cell receptor beta chains below all came from one sample that was sequenced in a study of OX40 agonist ivuxolimab in advanced cancers. Using immunoSEQ multiplex PCR, the repertoire was profiled, and TCRdb retains in-frame clones only, with some absent. The sample carries 25,000 to 30,000 clones, 65% to 90% recorded once. The sequences come from CD4+ or CD8+ T cells sorted from blood, collected in a trial of the OX40 agonist ivuxolimab. Receptors were obtained from an adult with an advanced solid tumor such as melanoma, head and neck, liver or kidney cancer.

This clone has just a few counts. J is TRBJ2-7 and V is TRBV27; D unclear. Germline V gene lookup returns CDR1 MNHEY and CDR2 SMNVEV (reference sequence). The CDR3 has 15 amino acids. V lost 2 bases and J 1 base, leaving 12 bases between the germline ends. The CDR3 spells CASSLVVGPSYEQYF. CDR3 DNA: TGTGCCAGCAGTTTAGTGGTGGGTCCATCCTACGAGCAGTACTTC.

The DNA for the CDR3 is TGTGCCAGCAGCCCGGGACAGGGCCTACACTACGAGCAGTACTTC. This codes for CASSPGQGLHYEQYF. J is TRBJ2-7 and V is TRBV9; 9 bases align to TRBD1. The germline V gene has CDR1 SGDLS and CDR2 YYNGEE. The CDR3 totals 15 residues. The ends lost 4 bases at V and 3 bases at J; junction bases unmatched: 8.

The chain couples TRBV30 to TRBJ2-7; D is possibly TRBD2 (5 bases). V lost 0 bases and J 3 bases, leaving 9 bases between the germline ends. CDR3 length equals 13 residues. From germline, CDR1 is GTSNPN and CDR2 SVGIG (reference sequence). CDR3 residues: CAWSVLVLYEQYF. As DNA, the CDR3 is TGTGCCTGGAGTGTACTAGTCCTCTACGAGCAGTACTTC. Drawing the rest from reference TRBV30 and TRBJ2-7, the complete variable domain is SQTIHQWPATLVQPVGSPLSLECTVEGTSNPNLYWYRQAAGRGLQLLFYSVGIGQISSEVPQNLSASRPQDRQFILSSKKLLLSDSGFYLCAWSVLVLYEQYFGPGTRLTVT.

The V and J genes are TRBV27 and TRBJ1-2, with D unresolved. Germline V gene data show CDR1 as MNHEY and CDR2 as SMNVEV (reference sequence). With 0 bases removed from V and 4 bases from J, the gap between germline ends came to 18 bases. The CDR3 is 17 residues long. The chain's CDR3 is CASSLSAGSLSAYGYTF. In nucleotides, the CDR3 is TGTGCCAGCAGTTTATCGGCAGGAAGTTTATCGGCCTATGGCTACACCTTC.

The chain has TRBV28 and TRBJ2-6, with D possibly being TRBD1 (6 bases). V lost 6 bases to trimming and J lost 0 bases, with 12 bases between them. Germline CDR1 and CDR2: MDHEN and SYDVKM. The CDR3 length is 16 residues. CDR3 sequence reads: CASRRTGHSGANVLTF. The DNA of the CDR3 is TGTGCCAGCAGACGTACAGGGCACTCTGGGGCCAACGTCCTGACTTTC.

The chain has TRBV28 and TRBJ2-5; 9 bases are shared with TRBD2. Trimming at V came to 5 bases and at J to 4 bases, leaving 8 bases not matched to a gene. The CDR3 has 15 amino acids. CDR1 and CDR2 from the germline V gene are MDHEN and SYDVKM. CDR3 bases: TGTGCCAGCAGTCTTCTAGCGGGAATACGAGAGACCCAGTACTTC. Translating it yields CASSLLAGIRETQYF.

The J gene is TRBJ2-3, the V gene TRBV7-3; 10 bases align to TRBD2. Trimming took 5 bases from V and 5 from J; bases not matched to a gene: 10. This CDR3 region has 16 residues. Germline V gene sequence: CDR1 SGHTA, CDR2 FQGTGA. Here the CDR3 reads CASSAPGTSARDTQYF. The CDR3 coding sequence is TGTGCCAGCAGCGCTCCCGGGACTAGCGCTAGAGATACGCAGTATTTT. Supplemented by reference TRBV7-3 and TRBJ2-3, the full variable domain reads GAGVSQTPSNKVTEKGKYVELRCDPISGHTALYWYRQSLGQGPEFLIYFQGTGAADDSGLPNDRFFAVRPEGSVSTLKIQRTERGDSAVYLCASSAPGTSARDTQYFGPGTRLTVL.

The table lists this clone with a few counts. The chain has TRBV7-9 and TRBJ2-1; D may be TRBD2 (5 bases). This CDR3 region has 14 residues. V was cut by 4 bases and J by 7 bases, with 14 bases left in between. The germline V gene has CDR1 SEHNR and CDR2 FQNEAQ (reference sequence). In nucleotides, the CDR3 is TGTGCCAGCAGCTCCGAATTAGCGACTAATGAGCAGTTCTTC. Amino acid sequence: CASSSELATNEQFF.

CDR3 nucleotide sequence: TGTGCCAGCAGCTGGCAGGACAGCGTTAACTATGGCTACACCTTC. Translating it yields CASSWQDSVNYGYTF. The chain carries TRBV5-5 and TRBJ1-2; tentatively, D is TRBD1 (6 bases). Trimming left V 3 bases short and J 1 base short, with 13 bases between. The germline V gene has CDR1 SGHKS and CDR2 YYEKEE (reference sequence). This CDR3 spans 15 amino acids.

This clone has a handful of counts. The chain has TRBV2 and TRBJ2-7; 7 bases are shared with TRBD2. This CDR3 region has 12 residues. Per germline, CDR1 SNHLY and CDR2 FYNNEI. V shed 7 bases and J 2 bases; nucleotides not matched to a gene: 2. CDR3 coding DNA: TGTGCCAGCAACGGGGGGACCTACGAGCAGTACTTC. Translating gives CASNGGTYEQYF.

This chain connects TRBV9 to TRBJ2-3; 10 bases line up with TRBD2. Germline V gives CDR1 SGDLS, CDR2 YYNGEE. The V segment lost 3 bases and the J segment 3 bases; nucleotides outside the gene matches: 4. CDR3 size: 15 residues. The CDR3: CASSGNSGGTDTQYF. CDR3 in DNA: TGTGCCAGCAGCGGCAATAGCGGGGGGACAGATACGCAGTATTTT.

The chain couples TRBV6-1 to TRBJ2-3; unclear D gene. The CDR3 has 15 residues. The germline V gene has CDR1 MNHNS and CDR2 SASEGT. V gave up 1 base and J gave up 1 base, with 9 bases separating them. The CDR3 is CASSEVGGGTDTQYF. The CDR3 DNA reads TGTGCCAGCAGTGAAGTTGGTGGGGGCACAGATACGCAGTATTTT.

CDR3 DNA sequence: TGTGCCAGCAGCCCCACGACGTCCCTCGAGACCCAGTACTTC. As protein: CASSPTTSLETQYF. The V call is TRBV9, the J call TRBJ2-5; no clear D gene. V was clipped by 4 bases and J by 5 bases, with 15 bases between them. CDR1 SGDLS and CDR2 YYNGEE come from the germline V gene. The CDR3 consists of 14 residues.

The chain employs TRBV10-3 and TRBJ1-1, with D unclear. The CDR3 contains 15 residues. Germline V gene sequence: CDR1 ENHRY, CDR2 SYGVKD. Trimming removed 2 bases from V and 0 bases from J, with 10 bases in between. CDR3 coding DNA: TGTGCCATCAGTGAGAGTGGCGGAGTGAACACTGAAGCTTTCTTT. Its protein product is CAISESGGVNTEAFF.

J is TRBJ2-2 and V is TRBV5-1; D remains ambiguous. CDR1 and CDR2 (germline): SGHRS, YFSETQ. V shed 6 bases and J shed 2 bases, with 5 bases lying between them. This CDR3 has 12 amino acids. DNA for the CDR3: TGCGCCAGCACCTTTAACACCGGGGAGCTGTTTTTT. This gives the protein CASTFNTGELFF. Together with reference TRBV5-1 and TRBJ2-2, the CDR3 gives the full variable domain: KAGVTQTPRYLIKTRGQQVTLSCSPISGHRSVSWYQQTPGQGLQFLFEYFSETQRNKGNFPGRFSGRQFSNSRSEMNVSTLELGDSALYLCASTFNTGELFFGEGSRLTVL.

The chain combines TRBV5-6 with TRBJ1-5, with 7 bases fitting TRBD1. Germline-derived CDR1 and CDR2 are SGHDT and YYEEEE. The CDR3 runs 16 residues. Unmatched junction bases numbered 13, after V lost 2 bases and J lost 8 bases. The CDR3 region is CASSFNGPGGLKPQHF. The DNA of the CDR3 is TGTGCCAGCAGCTTCAACGGACCAGGGGGGTTGAAGCCCCAGCATTTT.

This chain links TRBV19 with TRBJ2-1; D may match TRBD1 or TRBD2 (5 bases each). Trimming shortened V by 3 bases and J by 4 bases, and 13 bases separated the two germline ends. Germline V gives CDR1 LNHDA, CDR2 SQIVND (reference sequence). CDR3 length: 15 amino acids. The CDR3 bases are TGTGCCAGTAGTATCTCCGGGACCGTTTACAATGAGCAGTTCTTC. The encoded protein is CASSISGTVYNEQFF. The entire variable domain, with the rest obtained from reference TRBV19 and TRBJ2-1, is as follows: DGGITQSPKYLFRKEGQNVTLSCEQNLNHDAMYWYRQDPGQGLRLIYYSQIVNDFQKGDIAEGYSVSREKKESFPLTVTSAQKNPTAFYLCASSISGTVYNEQFFGPGTRLTVL.

The genes are TRBV5-1 and TRBJ2-1; no firm D call. Germline CDR1 reads SGHRS; CDR2 reads YFSETQ. CDR3 length: 14 amino acids. Between the trimmed V and J ends, which lost 0 bases and 7 bases, there was a span of 11 bases. CDR3 in DNA: TGCGCCAGCAGCTTGGCCTGGGCGTCAAATGAGCAGTTCTTC. Its protein is CASSLAWASNEQFF.

The chain is built from TRBV6-6 and TRBJ2-7, with a possible D match to TRBD2 (5 bases). This CDR3 is 16 amino acids long. Between the trimmed V and J ends, which lost 0 bases and 6 bases, there was a span of 18 bases. Germline V gives CDR1 MNHNY, CDR2 SVGAGI (reference sequence). Here the CDR3 DNA reads TGTGCCAGCAGTTACTCGATTTATGATAGCGAGGGCGAGCAGTACTTC. Encoded protein: CASSYSIYDSEGEQYF.

The genes are TRBV27 and TRBJ2-2; D is unclear. Germline CDR1 is MNHEY and CDR2 is SMNVEV (reference sequence). V lost 4 bases, J lost 6 bases, and 9 bases lay in between. The CDR3 is made up of 13 amino acids. The CDR3 sequence is CASSYSLAGELFF. The DNA for the CDR3 is TGTGCCAGCAGTTACAGCCTTGCCGGGGAGCTGTTTTTT.

CDR3 sequence: CASIKGIDTQYF. CDR3 bases: TGTGCCAGCATAAAGGGAATAGATACGCAGTATTTT. The chain couples TRBV6-1 to TRBJ2-3; no reliable D call. Between the trimmed V and J ends, which lost 7 bases and 5 bases, there was a span of 10 bases. The germline V gene has CDR1 MNHNS and CDR2 SASEGT. This CDR3 contains 12 residues.

The J gene is TRBJ1-3, the V gene TRBV4-3; 10 bases align to TRBD1. Per germline, CDR1 LGHNA and CDR2 YSLEER. The CDR3 length is 19 residues. The J segment lost 4 bases and the V segment lost 0 bases, leaving 12 bases of the junction unmatched. The CDR3 reads CASSQDLTRGQGYGNTIYF. DNA for the CDR3: TGCGCCAGCAGCCAAGATCTCACGAGGGGACAGGGGTACGGAAACACCATATATTTT.

The rearrangement links TRBV5-5 to TRBJ1-2, with unresolved D. With 0 bases removed from V and 0 bases from J, the gap between germline ends came to 9 bases. This CDR3 region has 15 residues. Germline V gives CDR1 SGHKS, CDR2 YYEKEE (reference sequence). CDR3 sequence reads: CASSLEVTSNYGYTF. The CDR3 DNA reads as TGTGCCAGCAGCTTGGAAGTTACCTCTAACTATGGCTACACCTTC.

The chain carries TRBV30 and TRBJ1-2; D remains unclear. This CDR3 comprises 15 residues. CDR1 and CDR2 (germline): GTSNPN, SVGIG (reference sequence). V lost 2 bases and J 0 bases, leaving 13 bases between the germline ends. CDR3 residues: CAWSPRHQSNYGYTF. The CDR3, as DNA: TGTGCCTGGAGTCCCCGACACCAGTCTAACTATGGCTACACCTTC.

The rearrangement links TRBV9 to TRBJ2-1; 10 nucleotides agree with TRBD2. The germline CDR1 and CDR2 sequences are SGDLS and YYNGEE. The J segment lost 8 bases and the V segment lost 4 bases, leaving 6 bases of the junction unmatched. The CDR3 length is 14 residues. The CDR3 reads CASSMSGGDDEQFF. CDR3 nucleotides: TGTGCCAGCAGCATGAGCGGGGGGGATGATGAGCAGTTCTTC.

The V and J genes are TRBV10-3 and TRBJ2-7; a weak D match, TRBD1 (5 bases). V was trimmed by 0 bases and J by 2 bases, leaving 14 bases between them. Germline V gene sequence: CDR1 ENHRY, CDR2 SYGVKD. This CDR3 comprises 16 residues. CDR3 sequence reads: CAISESIRGPTYEQYF. CDR3 DNA: TGTGCCATCAGTGAGTCTATAAGGGGCCCAACCTACGAGCAGTACTTC.

The J gene is TRBJ1-5, the V gene TRBV15, with TRBD1 matching 8 bases. The V gene's germline CDR1 is LNHNV and CDR2 YYDKDF (reference sequence). This CDR3 region has 15 residues. Losses at the gene ends were 5 bases for V and 7 bases for J; bases not matched to a gene: 10. The CDR3 DNA sequence: TGTGCCACCAGCGGCAGGACAGGGATAAGGCAGCCCCAGCATTTT. The encoded protein is CATSGRTGIRQPQHF. Complete variable domain (other parts from reference TRBV15 and TRBJ1-5): DAMVIQNPRYQVTQFGKPVTLSCSQTLNHNVMYWYQQKSSQAPKLLFHYYDKDFNNEADTPDNFQSRRPNTSFCFLDIRSPGLGDTAMYLCATSGRTGIRQPQHFGDGTRLSIL.

V is TRBV5-1 and J is TRBJ1-2; 8 positions agree with TRBD1. Germline V gene lookup returns CDR1 SGHRS and CDR2 YFSETQ. Trimming removed 3 bases from V and 7 bases from J; junction bases left unmatched: 11. The CDR3 is 15 amino acids. CDR3: CASSSSTGAAGGYTF. DNA for the CDR3: TGCGCCAGCAGCTCATCGACAGGGGCTGCTGGTGGCTACACCTTC.

The chain joins TRBV4-2 to TRBJ1-1; possible D gene TRBD1, 6 bases. Trimming cost V 1 base and J 3 bases, with 18 bases left between them. The V gene's germline CDR1 is LGHNA and CDR2 YNFKEQ. This CDR3 region has 17 residues. CDR3 sequence: CASSQATGFSGYTEAFF. The CDR3 bases are TGTGCCAGCAGCCAAGCTACAGGGTTTTCGGGGTACACTGAAGCTTTCTTT.

The chain employs TRBV15 and TRBJ2-7; 7 nucleotides line up with TRBD1. The ends lost 5 bases at V and 6 bases at J; junction bases unmatched: 1. Germline V CDR1 and CDR2: LNHNV, YYDKDF (reference sequence). The CDR3 spans 11 residues. The CDR3 region is CATSGDSEQYF. In nucleotides, the CDR3 is TGTGCCACCAGCGGGGACAGCGAGCAGTACTTC.